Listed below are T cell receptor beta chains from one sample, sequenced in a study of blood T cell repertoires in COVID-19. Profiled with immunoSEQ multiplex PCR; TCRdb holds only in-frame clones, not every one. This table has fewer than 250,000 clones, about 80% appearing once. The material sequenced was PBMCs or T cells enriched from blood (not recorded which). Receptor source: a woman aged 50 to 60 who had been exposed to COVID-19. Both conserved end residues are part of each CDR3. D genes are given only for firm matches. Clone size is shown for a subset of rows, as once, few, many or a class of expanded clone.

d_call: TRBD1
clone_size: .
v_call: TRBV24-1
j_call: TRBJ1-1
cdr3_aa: CATSASGTGVLGTEAFF
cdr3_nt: TGTGCCACCAGTGCCTCCGGGACAGGGGTTTTAGGGACTGAAGCTTTCTTT

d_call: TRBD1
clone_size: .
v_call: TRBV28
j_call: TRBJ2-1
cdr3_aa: CASSSTGGRPNEQFF
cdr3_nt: TGTGCCAGCAGTTCCACAGGGGGCAGGCCTAATGAGCAGTTCTTC

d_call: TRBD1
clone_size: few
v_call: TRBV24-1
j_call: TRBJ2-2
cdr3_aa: CATSDYQGAGELFF
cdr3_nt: TGTGCCACCAGTGATTACCAGGGGGCCGGGGAGCTGTTTTTT

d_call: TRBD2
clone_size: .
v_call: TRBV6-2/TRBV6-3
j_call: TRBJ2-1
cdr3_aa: CASSSGTSGANNEQFF
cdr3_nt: TGTGCCAGCAGTTCCGGGACTAGCGGGGCCAACAATGAGCAGTTCTTC

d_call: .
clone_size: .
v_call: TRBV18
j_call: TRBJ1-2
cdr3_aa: CASSRDKPNYGYTF
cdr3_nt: TGTGCCAGCTCACGGGACAAGCCTAACTATGGCTACACCTTC

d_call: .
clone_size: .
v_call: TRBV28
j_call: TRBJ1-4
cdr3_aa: CASSFTGVNEKLFF
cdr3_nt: TGTGCCAGCAGTTTTACGGGGGTCAATGAAAAACTGTTTTTT

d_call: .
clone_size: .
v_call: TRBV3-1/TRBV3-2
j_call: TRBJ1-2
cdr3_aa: CASSQELGDRRNYGYTF
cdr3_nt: TGTGCCAGCAGCCAAGAACTTGGAGACAGACGAAACTATGGCTACACCTTC

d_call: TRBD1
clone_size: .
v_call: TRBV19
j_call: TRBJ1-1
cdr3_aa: CASRTGTEAFF
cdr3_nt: TGTGCCAGCCGGACAGGCACTGAAGCTTTCTTT

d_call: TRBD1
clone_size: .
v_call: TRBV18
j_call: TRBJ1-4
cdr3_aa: CASSQGQGHEKLFF
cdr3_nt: TGTGCCAGCTCACAGGGACAGGGTCATGAAAAACTGTTTTTT

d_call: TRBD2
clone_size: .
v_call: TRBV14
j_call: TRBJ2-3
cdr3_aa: CASSLGLAGGTQYF
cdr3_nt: TGTGCCAGCAGCCTGGGACTAGCGGGGGGAACGCAGTATTTT

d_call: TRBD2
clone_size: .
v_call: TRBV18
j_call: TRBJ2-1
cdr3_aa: CASSPTSSSYNEQFF
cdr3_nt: TGTGCCAGCTCACCGACTAGCAGCTCCTACAATGAGCAGTTCTTC

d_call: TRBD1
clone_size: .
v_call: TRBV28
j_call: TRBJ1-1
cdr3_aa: CASSPFQGARAEAFF
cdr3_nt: TGTGCCAGCAGTCCTTTTCAGGGGGCGCGCGCTGAAGCTTTCTTT

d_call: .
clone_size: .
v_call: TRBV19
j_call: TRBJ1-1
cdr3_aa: CASSILRESTEAFF
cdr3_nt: TGTGCCAGTAGTATTCTCAGGGAAAGCACTGAAGCTTTCTTT

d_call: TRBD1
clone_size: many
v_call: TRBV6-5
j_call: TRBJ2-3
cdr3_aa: CASLKQGAGDTQYF
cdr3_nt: TGTGCCAGCCTAAAGCAGGGGGCAGGAGATACGCAGTATTTT

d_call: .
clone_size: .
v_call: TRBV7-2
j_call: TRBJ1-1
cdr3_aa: CASSRRTSFDTEAFF
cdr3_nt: TGTGCCAGCAGCCGCCGGACTTCTTTCGACACTGAAGCTTTCTTT

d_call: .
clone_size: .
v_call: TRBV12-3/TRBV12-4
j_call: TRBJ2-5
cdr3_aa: CASSFGGTQYF
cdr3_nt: TGTGCCAGCAGTTTCGGCGGGACCCAGTACTTC

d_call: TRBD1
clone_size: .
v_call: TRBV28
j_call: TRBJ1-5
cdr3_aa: CASTPWTGRTPYNQPQHF
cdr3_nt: TGTGCCAGCACTCCATGGACAGGCCGGACCCCCTACAATCAGCCCCAGCATTTT

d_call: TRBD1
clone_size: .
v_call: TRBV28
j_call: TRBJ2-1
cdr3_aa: CASSLNLQGRFLGNEQFF
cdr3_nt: TGTGCCAGCAGTTTAAATTTACAGGGGAGATTTTTGGGCAATGAGCAGTTCTTC

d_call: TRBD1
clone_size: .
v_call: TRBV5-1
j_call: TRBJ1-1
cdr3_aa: CASSLGNRGLAEAFF
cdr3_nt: TGCGCCAGCAGCTTGGGGAACAGGGGTCTAGCTGAAGCTTTCTTT

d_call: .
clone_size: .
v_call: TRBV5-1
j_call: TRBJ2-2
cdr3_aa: CASRPSGGRDKNRPGELFF
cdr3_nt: TGCGCCAGCAGGCCCTCGGGAGGCAGGGACAAAAATCGCCCCGGGGAGCTGTTTTTT

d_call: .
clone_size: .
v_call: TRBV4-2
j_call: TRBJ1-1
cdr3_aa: CASSQDRSLMNTEAFF
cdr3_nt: TGTGCCAGCAGCCAAGATCGGAGTCTCATGAACACTGAAGCTTTCTTT

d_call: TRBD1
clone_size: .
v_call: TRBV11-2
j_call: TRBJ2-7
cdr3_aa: CASSRDRGDYEQYF
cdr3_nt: TGTGCCAGCTCCCGAGACAGGGGGGACTACGAGCAGTACTTC

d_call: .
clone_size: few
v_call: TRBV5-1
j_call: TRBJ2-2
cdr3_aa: CASSFAGELFF
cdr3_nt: TGCGCCAGCAGCTTCGCCGGGGAGCTGTTTTTT

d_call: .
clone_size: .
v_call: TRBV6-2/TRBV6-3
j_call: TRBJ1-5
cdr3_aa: CASSYREGNQPQHF
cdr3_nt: TGTGCCAGCAGTTACCGGGAGGGCAATCAGCCCCAGCATTTT

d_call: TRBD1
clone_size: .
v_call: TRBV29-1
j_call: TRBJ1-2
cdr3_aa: CSVGGTGGLVYGYTF
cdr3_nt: TGCAGCGTTGGCGGGACAGGGGGCCTAGTCTATGGCTACACCTTC

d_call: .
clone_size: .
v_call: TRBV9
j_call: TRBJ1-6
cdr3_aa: CASSVDRQGISPLHF
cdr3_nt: TGTGCCAGCAGCGTAGACCGCCAGGGTATTTCACCCCTCCACTTT

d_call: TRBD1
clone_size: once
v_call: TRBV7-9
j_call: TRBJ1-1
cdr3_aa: CASSSGTVGGTEAFF
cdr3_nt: TGTGCCAGCAGCTCCGGGACAGTTGGAGGCACTGAAGCTTTCTTT

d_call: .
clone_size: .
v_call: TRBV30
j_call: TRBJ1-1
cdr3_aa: CAWTSLREIDTEAFF
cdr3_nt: TGTGCCTGGACCTCCCTCCGGGAGATAGACACTGAAGCTTTCTTT

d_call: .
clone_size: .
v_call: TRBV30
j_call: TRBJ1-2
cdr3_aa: CPRGVANF
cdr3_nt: TGTCCCCGGGGGGTAGCCAACTTC

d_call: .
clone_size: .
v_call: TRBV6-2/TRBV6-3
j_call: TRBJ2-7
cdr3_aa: CASSTGTGEQYF
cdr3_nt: TGTGCCAGCAGTACCGGGACTGGCGAGCAGTACTTC

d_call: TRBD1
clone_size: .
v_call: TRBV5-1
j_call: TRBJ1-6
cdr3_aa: CASSLQPGGNSPLHF
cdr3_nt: TGCGCCAGCAGCTTGCAACCAGGGGGTAATTCACCCCTCCACTTT

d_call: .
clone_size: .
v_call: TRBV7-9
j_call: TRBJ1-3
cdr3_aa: CASTSSGQISGNTIYF
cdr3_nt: TGTGCCAGCACCTCTAGTGGACAGATCTCTGGAAACACCATATATTTT